The clone carrying this T cell receptor beta chain is a singleton in its sample. Produced via immunoSEQ multiplex PCR; TCRdb's table is partial and in-frame only. The table has 25,000 to 30,000 clones, approximately 80% seen once. This record comes from a study of blood T cell dynamics during melanoma immunotherapy. Time point indicated: week 3, after first cycle of checkpoint inhibitor. Trimming removed 1 base at V and 11 bases at J, with 14 bases between. The germline V gene encodes CDR1 SGHAT and CDR2 FQNNGV. This CDR3 contains 13 residues. This chain connects TRBV11-2 to TRBJ2-5; maybe TRBD1 (7 bases). This receptor was obtained from a human donor with melanoma. Sequenced material: blood, taken from a patient treated with checkpoint blockade. CDR3 in DNA: TGTGCCAGCAGCTTAGGGACAGGCCGGGAGCAGTACTTC. Amino acids: CASSLGTGREQYF.